These T cell receptor beta chains were read from a single sample in a study of Ad26.COV2.S vaccination and SARS-CoV-2 variants. Method: immunoSEQ multiplex PCR; TCRdb's copy keeps in-frame clones and lacks some. Among more than 300,000 clones listed, 85% were seen once. Material: peripheral blood, obtained in a trial of Ad26.COV2.S vaccine versus placebo. Receptor source: a person between 18 and 59 years old who received the Ad26.COV2.S COVID-19 vaccine or a placebo. CDR3s include the opening cysteine and the closing phenylalanine or tryptophan. Fields, in order: V gene, clone size, J gene, D gene, CDR3 protein, CDR3 DNA. A D gene is named only where the DNA matches it firmly. Only some rows state a clone size, as once, few, many or a class for expanded clones.

>TRBV6-5|-|TRBJ2-7|TRBD1
CASRGQGVYEQYF
TGTGCCAGCAGGGGACAGGGTGTGTACGAGCAGTACTTC
>TRBV4-2|few|TRBJ1-6|TRBD1
CASSLILQGSNNSPLHF
TGTGCCAGCAGCCTAATCCTACAGGGGTCGAATAATTCACCCCTCCACTTT
>TRBV28|-|TRBJ1-4|TRBD1
CASRRQGAGEKLFF
TGTGCCAGCAGGAGACAGGGGGCCGGTGAAAAACTGTTTTTT
>TRBV30|-|TRBJ2-5|-
CAWSDAGESQYF
TGTGCCTGGAGTGATGCCGGGGAAAGTCAGTACTTC
>TRBV28|-|TRBJ2-7|-
CASSFWGITYEQYF
TGTGCCAGCAGTTTTTGGGGAATAACCTACGAGCAGTACTTC
>TRBV6-4|once|TRBJ1-2|-
CASRERGGRDYGYTF
TGTGCCAGCAGAGAAAGGGGAGGGCGCGACTATGGCTACACCTTC
>TRBV19|-|TRBJ2-7|-
CASSAPAGIPSYEQYF
TGTGCCAGTAGTGCACCGGCCGGAATCCCCTCCTACGAGCAGTACTTC
>TRBV9|-|TRBJ2-1|TRBD2
CASSPWTSGEQFF
TGTGCCAGCAGCCCCTGGACTAGCGGGGAGCAGTTCTTC
>TRBV5-1|few|TRBJ1-6|-
CASSLGTETSPLHF
TGCGCCAGCAGCTTGGGCACTGAGACTTCACCCCTCCACTTT
>TRBV2|-|TRBJ1-1|-
CASSEQGSNTEAFF
TGTGCCAGCAGTGAACAGGGATCGAACACTGAAGCTTTCTTT
>TRBV5-6|-|TRBJ1-4|-
CASSLARGPDLLKRLFF
TGTGCCAGCAGCTTAGCCAGGGGACCTGATTTGTTGAAACGGCTGTTTTTT
>TRBV5-1|-|TRBJ2-5|-
CASSLVGEETQYF
TGCGCCAGCAGCTTGGTAGGGGAAGAGACCCAGTACTTC
>TRBV28|-|TRBJ1-1|TRBD1
CASSFGQGGNTEAFF
TGTGCCAGCAGTTTTGGACAGGGTGGAAACACTGAAGCTTTCTTT
>TRBV7-2|-|TRBJ2-2|-
CASSFDPTGELFF
TGTGCCAGCAGCTTTGACCCGACCGGGGAGCTGTTTTTT
>TRBV5-1|-|TRBJ1-1|-
CASSLDFGTEAFF
TGCGCCAGCAGCTTGGATTTTGGGACTGAAGCTTTCTTT
>TRBV6-1|-|TRBJ1-5|-
CASSEDNSQPQHF
TGTGCCAGCAGTGAAGACAACTCTCAGCCCCAGCATTTT
>TRBV11-3|-|TRBJ2-5|-
CASSLPTEISETQYF
TGTGCCAGCAGCCTCCCGACAGAAATCTCAGAGACCCAGTACTTC
>TRBV29-1|-|TRBJ2-2|-
CSVAGTVNTGELFF
TGCAGCGTCGCCGGGACGGTGAACACCGGGGAGCTGTTTTTT
>TRBV10-3|-|TRBJ1-3|-
CAISESRGSGNTIYF
TGTGCCATCAGTGAGTCCCGGGGCTCTGGAAACACCATATATTTT
>TRBV19|-|TRBJ2-7|TRBD1
CASSRTGESYEQYF
TGTGCCAGTAGTCGGACAGGGGAATCCTACGAGCAGTACTTC
>TRBV10-3|once|TRBJ2-7|-
CAINSRLGNYEQYF
TGTGCCATCAACAGCCGTTTAGGAAATTACGAGCAGTACTTC